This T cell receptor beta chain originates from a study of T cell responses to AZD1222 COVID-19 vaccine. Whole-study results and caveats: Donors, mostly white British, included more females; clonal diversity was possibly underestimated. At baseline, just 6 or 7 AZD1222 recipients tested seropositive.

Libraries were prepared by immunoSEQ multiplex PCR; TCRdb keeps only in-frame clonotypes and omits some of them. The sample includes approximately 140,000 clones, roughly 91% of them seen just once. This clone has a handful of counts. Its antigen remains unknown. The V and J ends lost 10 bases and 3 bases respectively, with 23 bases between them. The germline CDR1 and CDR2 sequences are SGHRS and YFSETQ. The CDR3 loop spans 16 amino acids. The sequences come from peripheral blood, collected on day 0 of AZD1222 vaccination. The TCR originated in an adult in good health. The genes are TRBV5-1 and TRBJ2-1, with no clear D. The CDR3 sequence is CASGPAAPGGYNEQFF. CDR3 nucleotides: TGCGCCTCCGGGCCGGCAGCCCCAGGCGGCTACAATGAGCAGTTCTTC.